This record covers a single T cell receptor (beta chain). CDR3 length: 17 amino acids. Trimming pared 4 bases from V and 8 bases from J, leaving 26 bases between. Germline assignment: CDR1 MGHRA and CDR2 YSYEKL. The sample belongs to a study of blood T cell repertoires in COVID-19. Sequenced by immunoSEQ multiplex PCR; TCRdb stores in-frame clones only, minus some. In the table there are fewer than 450,000 clones, roughly 87% of which are singletons. Researchers sorted participants into cohorts using their self-reported clinical history. The chain recombines TRBV4-1 with TRBJ1-2; D perhaps matches TRBD1 (5 bases). The sample comprised PBMCs or T cells enriched from blood (not recorded which). The receptor comes from a woman between 40 and 50 years old with acute COVID-19. The CDR3 DNA reads as TGCGCCAGCAGCCCTATAGGCGGGCAGGGAGGAGTAGAGGGCTACACCTTC. Protein: CASSPIGGQGGVEGYTF.